This passage covers 16 T cell receptor beta chains from one sample sequenced in a study of shared clonotypes between healthy human individuals. The assay was immunoSEQ multiplex PCR, and TCRdb's table has in-frame clones only and misses some. Of over a million clones listed, more than 60% are singletons. The source material was memory CD4+ T cells sorted from blood. Subset meaning: CD45RA-negative fraction. The receptors originated from a young man in good health.

In its sample, this clone was seen once. The genes are TRBV11-1 and TRBJ2-7; 7 positions agree with TRBD2. Germline V CDR1 and CDR2: SGHAT, FQDESV (reference sequence). Unmatched junction bases numbered 7, after V lost 2 bases and J lost 3 bases. This CDR3 comprises 15 residues. The CDR3 is CASSLLRGKSYEQYF. CDR3 DNA sequence: TGTGCCAGCAGCTTACTGCGGGGGAAGAGCTACGAGCAGTACTTC.

The chain carries TRBV2 and TRBJ2-3; D unclear. The CDR3 totals 17 residues. V shed 5 bases and J shed 6 bases, with 24 bases lying between them. Germline CDR1 SNHLY, CDR2 FYNNEI. In nucleotides, the CDR3 is TGTGCCAGCAGTATGGGCACCTTTGTAATGGATGCGGATACGCAGTATTTT. Its protein product is CASSMGTFVMDADTQYF.

This clone has only a few counts. The gene calls are TRBV18 and TRBJ1-5, with D unresolved. Trimming removed 2 bases at V and 1 base at J, with 6 bases between. The germline CDR1 and CDR2 sequences are KGHSH and LQKENI. This CDR3 has 14 amino acids. CDR3 protein: CASSPERSNQPQHF. The DNA for the CDR3 is TGTGCCAGCTCACCAGAGCGGAGCAATCAGCCCCAGCATTTT.

The chain has TRBV4-1 and TRBJ2-3; perhaps D is TRBD1 or TRBD2 (5 bases each). Germline lookup yields CDR1 MGHRA and CDR2 YSYEKL. The CDR3 runs to 18 residues. V was clipped by 1 base and J by 2 bases, with 19 bases between them. The CDR3 sequence: CASSQGVPPGTSTDTQYF. The CDR3 DNA reads as TGCGCCAGCAGCCAAGGTGTCCCCCCAGGGACCTCCACAGATACGCAGTATTTT.

A word on this clone: Other DNA sequences within the sample encode an identical CDR3. The V call is TRBV30, the J call TRBJ2-7; D ambiguous. With 3 bases removed from V and 4 bases from J, the gap between germline ends came to 7 bases. Germline CDR1 is GTSNPN and CDR2 is SVGIG (reference sequence). The CDR3 is 11 amino acids. The CDR3 nucleotides read TGTGCCTGGAGGTCCGGGTACGAGCAGTACTTC. Its translation is CAWRSGYEQYF.

This clone was seen once. The chain employs TRBV21-1 and TRBJ2-3; no check of the table's D call, TRBD2, against the DNA was made. TRBV21-1 is deemed a pseudogene. This CDR3 is 16 amino acids long. The CDR3, as DNA: TGTGCCAGCAGCAGGGGGACTAGCGGAGGCACAGATACGCAGTATTTT. It specifies CASSRGTSGGTDTQYF.

The chain has TRBV6-1 and TRBJ2-1; 9 nucleotides line up with TRBD1. J gave up 0 bases and V 6 bases, and 0 bases lay outside the gene matches. The CDR3 is made up of 14 amino acids. CDR1 and CDR2 from the germline V gene are MNHNS and SASEGT. The CDR3 nucleotides are TGTGCCAGCAGGACAGGGGGCTCCTACAATGAGCAGTTCTTC. Amino acids: CASRTGGSYNEQFF.

This clone was observed at least ten times. Other DNA sequences within the sample encode an identical CDR3. The V gene is TRBV5-1, the J gene TRBJ1-3; no firm D call. The CDR3 sequence is 14 residues long. CDR1 and CDR2 from the germline V gene are SGHRS and YFSETQ. Trimming took 0 bases from V and 0 from J, leaving 4 bases between them. CDR3 amino acids: CASSLGHSGNTIYF. CDR3 nucleotides: TGCGCCAGCAGCTTGGGGCACTCTGGAAACACCATATATTTT.

The chain employs TRBV6-6 and TRBJ1-5; TRBD1 matches 8 bases. CDR1 is MNHNY, CDR2 SVGAGI, per germline (reference sequence). The CDR3 totals 13 residues. V lost 7 bases and J lost 3; bases outside the gene matches: 2. The CDR3 nucleotides are TGTGCCAGCACAGGGGGCGTCAATCAGCCCCAGCATTTT. As protein: CASTGGVNQPQHF.

V and J are TRBV9 and TRBJ2-7, with a possible D match to TRBD1 (5 bases). CDR3 length: 13 residues. Trimming left V 4 bases short and J 6 bases short, with 14 bases between. Germline values: CDR1 SGDLS, CDR2 YYNGEE. The CDR3 DNA reads as TGTGCCAGCAGCCTGGACACGTCCCGCGAGCAGTACTTC. This gives the protein CASSLDTSREQYF. The full variable domain, in which reference TRBV9 and TRBJ2-7 provide the parts outside the CDR3, is DSGVTQTPKHLITATGQRVTLRCSPRSGDLSVYWYQQSLDQGLQFLIQYYNGEERAKGNILERFSAQQFPDLHSELNLSSLELGDSALYFCASSLDTSREQYFGPGTRLTVT.

This chain uses TRBV5-4 with TRBJ1-1; D might be TRBD1 (5 bases). CDR3 length: 13 amino acids. Trimming took 0 bases from V and 7 from J, leaving 10 bases between them. Germline V gene lookup returns CDR1 SGHNT and CDR2 YYREEE (reference sequence). This CDR3 is CASSLDRGVEAFF. The DNA for the CDR3 is TGTGCCAGCAGCTTGGATCGAGGGGTTGAAGCTTTCTTT.

V usage is TRBV5-8 and J usage is TRBJ1-5; TRBD1 might be the D (5 bases). Trimming took 4 bases from V and 12 from J, leaving 14 bases between them. The CDR3 totals 12 residues. Per germline, CDR1 SGHTS and CDR2 YDEGEE. CDR3 sequence: CASSLLGGNQHF. The CDR3 DNA is TGTGCCAGCAGCCTGCTGGGGGGGAACCAGCATTTT.

As regards this clone: Since the CDR3 does not end with the conserved phenylalanine or tryptophan, this likely comes from a read error. No DNA is shown, since the ends of the CDR3 on it are uncertain; the CDR3 is the one TCRdb lists. The chain employs TRBV5-6 and TRBJ2-4; no check of the table's D call, TRBD2, against the DNA was made. In germline, CDR1 is SGHDT, CDR2 YYEEEE. The CDR3 length equals 15 residues, ends included. This chain's CDR3 is CASSSPGGASGRGSL.

This rearrangement joins TRBV14 to TRBJ1-6; a possible D gene is TRBD1 (5 bases). The length of the CDR3 is 16 residues. V dropped 4 bases and J dropped 4 bases, with 14 bases sitting between them. Per germline, CDR1 SGHDN and CDR2 FVKESK. Here the CDR3 reads CASSPVGPTYNSPLHF. The CDR3 DNA reads as TGTGCCAGCAGCCCGGTGGGACCTACTTATAATTCACCCCTCCACTTT.

This chain links TRBV7-2 with TRBJ2-7, with 7 bases matching TRBD2. CDR3 size: 13 residues. V lost 5 bases to trimming and J lost 7 bases; unmatched junction nucleotides: 8. Germline lookup yields CDR1 SGHTA and CDR2 FQGNSA. CDR3 sequence reads: CASSPSAGWEQYF. In DNA, the CDR3 is TGTGCCAGCAGCCCATCAGCGGGATGGGAGCAGTACTTC.

This clone was counted a single time. This chain links TRBV28 with TRBJ2-7; tentatively, D is TRBD1 (6 bases). The CDR3 loop spans 15 amino acids. CDR1 and CDR2 from the germline V gene are MDHEN and SYDVKM. The V gene lost 2 bases and the J gene lost 6 bases, with 17 bases spanning the gap. This CDR3 is CASSLGQSKAGEQYF. The CDR3 region has the DNA TGTGCCAGCAGTTTAGGACAGTCCAAAGCTGGCGAGCAGTACTTC.